The next 5 T cell receptor beta chains were all read from a single sample in a study of cytomegalovirus exposure and HLA in healthy donors. Both 60 Vbeta primers and 13 Jbeta primers went into the PCR. Sequencing used immunoSEQ multiplex PCR; TCRdb keeps in-frame clones, though not all of them. The sample includes 120,000 or so clones, more than 60% seen only once; the top ten take approximately 5.6%. The sequencing input was PBMCs. Every receptor here comes from a young man in good health and CMV-seropositive.

This chain uses TRBV7-2 with TRBJ1-4; D remains ambiguous. The ends were cut back, 5 bases at V and 3 bases at J, with 22 bases in the middle. The CDR3 extends over 18 amino acids. CDR1 and CDR2 from the germline V gene are SGHTA and FQGNSA. The CDR3 spells CASSPSIEGSWANEKLFF. As DNA, the CDR3 is TGTGCCAGCAGCCCCAGTATTGAGGGCAGTTGGGCTAATGAAAAACTGTTTTTT.

DNA for the CDR3: TGCGCCAGCTCCAGGAGCGGTGTTGGCGAGCAGTACTTC. Translated, it gives CASSRSGVGEQYF. The genes are TRBV10-1 and TRBJ2-7; D is perhaps TRBD2 (5 bases). V was trimmed by 8 bases and J by 6 bases, leaving 17 bases between them. The CDR3 extends over 13 amino acids. Germline CDR1 is WNHNN and CDR2 is SYGVQD (reference sequence).

This clone is a singleton in its sample. The V gene is TRBV27, the J gene TRBJ1-3; 7 positions match TRBD1. The CDR3 covers 14 residues. CDR1 is MNHEY, CDR2 SMNVEV, per germline (reference sequence). V lost 5 bases, J lost 10 bases, and 11 bases stayed unmatched. The CDR3 DNA sequence: TGTGCCAGCAGTCCACGGGACAGCGACAAGACCATATATTTT. This encodes CASSPRDSDKTIYF.

The rearrangement uses TRBV6-1 and TRBJ2-7, with D possibly TRBD2 on 6 matching bases. This CDR3 contains 14 residues. Germline values: CDR1 MNHNS, CDR2 SASEGT. The V end was cut by 4 bases, the J end by 2 bases, with 12 bases between. The CDR3 here is CASSAAGTPYEQYF. CDR3 in DNA: TGTGCCAGCAGTGCGGCGGGGACCCCCTACGAGCAGTACTTC.

This sequence joins TRBV10-1 and TRBJ2-1; 9 bases align to TRBD1. This CDR3 comprises 16 residues. Trimming cost V 2 bases and J 6 bases; bases outside gene matches: 8. Germline CDR1 reads WNHNN; CDR2 reads SYGVQD (reference sequence). The CDR3 region is CASSEGTGWMGNEQFF. The CDR3 bases are TGCGCCAGCAGTGAGGGGACAGGGTGGATGGGCAATGAGCAGTTCTTC.